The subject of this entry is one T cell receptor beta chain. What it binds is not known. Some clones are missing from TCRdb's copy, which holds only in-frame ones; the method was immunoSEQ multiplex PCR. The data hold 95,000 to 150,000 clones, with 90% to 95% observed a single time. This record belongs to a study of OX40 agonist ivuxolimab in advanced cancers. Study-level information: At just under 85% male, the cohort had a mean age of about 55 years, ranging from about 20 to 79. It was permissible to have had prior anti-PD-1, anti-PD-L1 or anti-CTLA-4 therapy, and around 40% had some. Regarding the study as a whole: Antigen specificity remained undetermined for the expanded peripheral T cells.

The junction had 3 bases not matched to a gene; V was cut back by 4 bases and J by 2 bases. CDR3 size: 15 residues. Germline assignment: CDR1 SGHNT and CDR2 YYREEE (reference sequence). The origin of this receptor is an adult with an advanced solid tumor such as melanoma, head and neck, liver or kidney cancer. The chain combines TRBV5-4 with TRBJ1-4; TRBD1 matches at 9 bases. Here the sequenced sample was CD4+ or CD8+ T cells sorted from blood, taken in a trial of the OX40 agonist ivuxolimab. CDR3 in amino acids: CASSPTGGTNEKLFF. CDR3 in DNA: TGTGCCAGCAGCCCCACAGGGGGCACTAATGAAAAACTGTTTTTT.